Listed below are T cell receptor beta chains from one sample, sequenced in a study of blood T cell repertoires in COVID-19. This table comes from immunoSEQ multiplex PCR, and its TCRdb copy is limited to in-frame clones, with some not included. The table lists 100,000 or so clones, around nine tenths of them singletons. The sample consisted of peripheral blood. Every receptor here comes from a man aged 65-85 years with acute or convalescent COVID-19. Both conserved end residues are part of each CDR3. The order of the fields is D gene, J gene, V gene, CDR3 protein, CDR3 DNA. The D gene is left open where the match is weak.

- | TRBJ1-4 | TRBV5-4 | CASSLGNGPNEKLFF | TGTGCCAGCAGCTTGGGAAATGGCCCGAATGAAAAACTGTTTTTT
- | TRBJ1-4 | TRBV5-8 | CASSSKLAGFNEKLFF | TGTGCCAGCAGCTCCAAGTTGGCGGGGTTTAATGAAAAACTGTTTTTT
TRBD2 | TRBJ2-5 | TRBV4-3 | CASSQATIAGGPAETQYF | TGCGCCAGCAGCCAAGCTACTATAGCGGGAGGGCCAGCAGAGACCCAGTACTTC